The clone carrying this TCR beta chain occurred a few times. CDR1 and CDR2 (germline): DFQATT, SNEGSKA (reference sequence). This CDR3 spans 14 amino acids. Losses at the gene ends were 3 bases for V and 7 bases for J; bases not matched to a gene: 6. MiXCR was run by TCRdb on the RT-PCR reads, yielding one entry per CDR3 protein. The repertoire includes about 700,000 distinct CDR3 sequences, approximately 15% of them detected once, and 3% to 4.5% sits in the top ten. The chain couples TRBV20-1 to TRBJ2-5, with TRBD1 identical over 12 bases. The sequenced sample was memory CD4+ T cells from blood. The sequence was obtained from a female donor in good health, serving as a healthy control. CDR3 sequence reads: CSASVPGQGATQYF. DNA for the CDR3: TGCAGTGCTAGTGTTCCGGGACAGGGGGCGACCCAGTACTTC.